This T cell receptor beta chain was found in a study of blood T cell repertoires in COVID-19. Study in general: Samples of COVID-19 (acute and convalescent) were obtained from the United States, Italy and Spain. T cells, B-cell-depleted T cells, or PBMCs provided the cDNA or gDNA that served as material.

Per the original methods: Nucleated cell number was recorded as an estimate derived from reference gene primer amplification. Assay: immunoSEQ multiplex PCR; the TCRdb copy retains only in-frame clones and omits some. The V and J calls and clone size are taken from that table; D and trimming were inferred from the DNA. The table includes about 38,000 clones, 90% detected once. CDR1 and CDR2 (germline): MNHEY, SVGAGI. The germline V and J ends were trimmed by 5 bases and 7 bases, with 11 bases remaining between them. The CDR3 length is 13 residues. The receptor was isolated from a man aged 55 to 69 with active or convalescent COVID-19. The chain recombines TRBV6-5 with TRBJ1-4, with unresolved D. Sequences were obtained from peripheral blood. The CDR3, as DNA: TGTGCCAGCAGTCCCGGTGTTTCTGAAAAACTGTTTTTT. Its protein product is CASSPGVSEKLFF.